This passage covers 18 T cell receptor beta chains from one sample sequenced in a study of cytomegalovirus exposure and HLA in healthy donors. 60 Vbeta and 13 Jbeta primers were used in PCR. The data were produced by immunoSEQ multiplex PCR, yet TCRdb's version contains in-frame clones alone and is incomplete. The repertoire has 85,000 to 100,000 clones, around 64% of them found once; the top ten carry 2.5% to 3.5%. The sample comprised PBMCs. The receptor source for this set is a man in his sixties in good health and CMV-seronegative.

V usage is TRBV7-9 and J usage is TRBJ1-6, with 7 bases aligning to TRBD1. With 5 bases clipped from V and 2 bases from J, the junction kept 6 bases outside the gene matches. The V gene's germline CDR1 is SEHNR and CDR2 FQNEAQ (reference sequence). The CDR3 runs 16 residues. The CDR3 region is CASSTLGTAYNSPLHF. The CDR3 nucleotides are TGTGCCAGCAGCACCTTAGGGACAGCCTATAATTCACCCCTCCACTTT.

This chain's CDR3 is CASGQGELLTNEKLFF. The DNA of the CDR3 is TGTGCTAGTGGGCAGGGGGAGCTCCTAACTAATGAAAAACTGTTTTTT. The gene calls are TRBV12-5 and TRBJ1-4; 7 positions agree with TRBD1. The CDR3 loop spans 16 amino acids. V lost 6 bases, J lost 1 base, and 8 bases stayed unmatched. Germline V gene sequence: CDR1 LGHNT, CDR2 FRNRAP.

The rearrangement links TRBV6-1 to TRBJ1-2, with no clear D. CDR1 is MNHNS and CDR2 is SASEGT in the germline V gene. The CDR3 runs to 14 residues. Trimming removed 7 bases from V and 7 bases from J, with 19 bases in between. The CDR3 sequence: CASTQLSRRAGYTF. The CDR3 coding sequence is TGTGCCAGCACCCAGCTTTCCAGGCGCGCTGGCTACACCTTC.

The chain carries TRBV19 and TRBJ2-2, with TRBD1 identical over 7 bases. Germline assignment: CDR1 LNHDA and CDR2 SQIVND (reference sequence). Trimming at V came to 7 bases and at J to 4 bases, leaving 12 bases not matched to a gene. CDR3 length: 16 amino acids. The CDR3 is CASTLYRDRSTGELFF. Written as DNA, the CDR3 is TGTGCCAGTACCCTCTACCGGGACAGAAGCACCGGGGAGCTGTTTTTT.

The chain joins TRBV18 to TRBJ2-2, with 10 nucleotides matching TRBD1. V lost 4 bases and J lost 6; bases outside the gene matches: 5. The germline V gene has CDR1 KGHSH and CDR2 LQKENI. This CDR3 is built from 15 residues. CDR3 nucleotide sequence: TGTGCCAGCTCACAGCGGGACAGGGGTGCCGGGGAGCTGTTTTTT. It translates to CASSQRDRGAGELFF.

The chain has TRBV11-2 and TRBJ1-1; D remains unclear. In germline, CDR1 is SGHAT, CDR2 FQNNGV. Trimming removed 2 bases from V and 6 bases from J, with 7 bases in between. The CDR3 is 12 amino acids. The CDR3 DNA reads TGTGCCAGCAGCTTATCGTTCGCTGAAGCTTTCTTT. Protein: CASSLSFAEAFF.

This clone was observed once. The chain joins TRBV5-1 to TRBJ2-7; maybe TRBD2 (6 bases). Germline CDR1 is SGHRS and CDR2 is YFSETQ. This CDR3 contains 14 residues. Trimming cost V 4 bases and J 0 bases, with 11 bases left between them. The CDR3 protein is CASSPGTFSYEQYF. The CDR3 nucleotides read TGCGCCAGCAGCCCGGGGACTTTCTCCTACGAGCAGTACTTC.

The chain carries TRBV29-1 and TRBJ2-1; D not resolved. Per germline, CDR1 SQVTM and CDR2 ANQGSEA. The CDR3 has 12 amino acids. Trimming removed 4 bases at V and 5 bases at J, with 9 bases between. CDR3 in DNA: TGCAGCGTTGCTGTTAGTGACAATGAGCAGTTCTTC. Translated: CSVAVSDNEQFF.

V usage is TRBV7-9 and J usage is TRBJ1-1; D perhaps matches TRBD1 (6 bases). Germline loops: CDR1 SEHNR, CDR2 FQNEAQ (reference sequence). Trimming removed 0 bases from V and 8 bases from J, with 7 bases in between. The CDR3 extends over 12 amino acids. CDR3 protein: CASSLATGEAFF. The CDR3, as DNA: TGTGCCAGCAGCTTAGCAACAGGGGAAGCTTTCTTT. Combining the CDR3 with reference TRBV7-9 and TRBJ1-1 gives the whole variable domain DTGVSQNPRHKITKRGQNVTFRCDPISEHNRLYWYRQTLGQGPEFLTYFQNEAQLEKSRLLSDRFSAERPKGSFSTLEIQRTEQGDSAMYLCASSLATGEAFFGQGTRLTVV.

This chain uses TRBV15 with TRBJ1-2; D call uncertain. Trimming left V 0 bases short and J 4 bases short, with 12 bases between. CDR3 size: 15 residues. Per germline, CDR1 LNHNV and CDR2 YYDKDF (reference sequence). CDR3 coding DNA: TGTGCCACCAGCAGAGATACCAAGTCAGGCTATGGCTACACCTTC. It specifies CATSRDTKSGYGYTF.

This clone was observed a few times. The genes are TRBV30 and TRBJ1-2, with 7 bases lining up with TRBD1. There are 13 residues in the CDR3. CDR1 and CDR2 from the germline V gene are GTSNPN and SVGIG (reference sequence). Unmatched junction bases numbered 8, after V lost 5 bases and J lost 5 bases. DNA of the CDR3: TGTGCCTGGGACAGGGCGATTCGGTATGGCTACACCTTC. Protein product: CAWDRAIRYGYTF. Complete variable domain (other parts from reference TRBV30 and TRBJ1-2): SQTIHQWPATLVQPVGSPLSLECTVEGTSNPNLYWYRQAAGRGLQLLFYSVGIGQISSEVPQNLSASRPQDRQFILSSKKLLLSDSGFYLCAWDRAIRYGYTFGSGTRLTVV.

The chain combines TRBV29-1 with TRBJ2-2; TRBD2 might be the D (6 bases). Per germline, CDR1 SQVTM and CDR2 ANQGSEA. Trimming left V 5 bases short and J 6 bases short, with 16 bases between. The length of the CDR3 is 14 residues. The CDR3 DNA reads as TGCAGCGTTAGGAGTGGGCCGGGGGCCGGGGAGCTGTTTTTT. Protein sequence: CSVRSGPGAGELFF.

The rearrangement joins TRBV5-6 to TRBJ2-2, with D tentatively TRBD2 (5 bases). This CDR3 has 15 residues. Trimming took 6 bases from V and 3 from J, leaving 15 bases between them. The germline gives CDR1 SGHDT, CDR2 YYEEEE. Written as DNA, the CDR3 is TGTGCCAGCACCGAAACTCCGCGGGACACCGGGGAGCTGTTTTTT. Translating gives CASTETPRDTGELFF.

The chain has TRBV14 and TRBJ2-7; TRBD2 aligns across 7 bases. V was clipped by 4 bases and J by 6 bases; unmatched bases: 6. Per germline, CDR1 SGHDN and CDR2 FVKESK. The CDR3 length is 13 residues. DNA for the CDR3: TGTGCCAGCAGCCCCTCCGGGGAGGGCGAGCAGTACTTC. This translates into CASSPSGEGEQYF.

V and J are TRBV7-9 and TRBJ2-2; 8 nucleotides line up with TRBD2. The germline V gene has CDR1 SEHNR and CDR2 FQNEAQ (reference sequence). The CDR3 covers 15 residues. Trimming cost V 3 bases and J 7 bases; bases outside gene matches: 7. The CDR3: CASSFPGGPNGELFF. The CDR3 DNA reads TGTGCCAGCAGCTTTCCGGGAGGGCCAAACGGGGAGCTGTTTTTT.

The rearrangement uses TRBV7-3 and TRBJ2-7; 7 positions agree with TRBD2. CDR3 length: 13 residues. Germline values: CDR1 SGHTA, CDR2 FQGTGA. V lost 1 base, J lost 6 bases, and 3 bases stayed unmatched. CDR3 sequence: CASSLNPGGEQYF. In nucleotides, the CDR3 is TGTGCCAGCAGCTTAAACCCGGGGGGCGAGCAGTACTTC.

In this sample, this clone turned up once. The chain carries TRBV7-3 and TRBJ2-3, with D uncertain. The V end lost 3 bases, the J end lost 2 bases, and 6 bases lay between the germline ends. CDR3 size: 13 residues. Germline loops: CDR1 SGHTA, CDR2 FQGTGA. CDR3 loop: CASSFPNTDTQYF. The DNA for the CDR3 is TGTGCCAGCAGCTTCCCTAACACAGATACGCAGTATTTT.

This chain connects TRBV27 to TRBJ2-5, with 11 bases matching TRBD1. The CDR3 runs 16 residues. V shed 6 bases, J shed 4 bases, and the junction held 10 bases outside the gene matches. The germline CDR1 and CDR2 sequences are MNHEY and SMNVEV (reference sequence). CDR3 in DNA: TGTGCCAGCAGGTGGACAGGGGGCTTTGAGGGAGAGACCCAGTACTTC. It translates to CASRWTGGFEGETQYF.